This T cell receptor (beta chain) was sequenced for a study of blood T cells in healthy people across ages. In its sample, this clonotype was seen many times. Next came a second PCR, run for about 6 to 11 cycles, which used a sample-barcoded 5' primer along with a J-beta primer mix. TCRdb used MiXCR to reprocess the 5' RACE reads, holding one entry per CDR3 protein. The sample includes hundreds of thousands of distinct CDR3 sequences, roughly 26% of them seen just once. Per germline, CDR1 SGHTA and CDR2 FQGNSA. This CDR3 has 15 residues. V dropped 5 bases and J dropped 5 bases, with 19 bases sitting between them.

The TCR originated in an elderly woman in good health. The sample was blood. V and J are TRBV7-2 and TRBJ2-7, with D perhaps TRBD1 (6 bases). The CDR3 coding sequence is TGTGCCAGCAGCCAAACAGGGTCAAACTTCCACGAGCAGTACTTC. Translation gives CASSQTGSNFHEQYF.